These T cell receptor beta chains were read from a single sample in a study of response to subunit inactivated influenza vaccine. MiXCR, run by TCRdb on the RT-PCR reads, gives a single entry per CDR3 protein. The sample gives hundreds of thousands of distinct CDR3 sequences, about 8% of which show up once; around 13% is in the top ten. Source: PBMCs from blood, taken roughly 24 months after vaccination. Receptors originate from a man between 50 and 75 years old who received an inactivated influenza vaccine. The CDR3 runs from the conserved cysteine through the conserved F or W. A D gene is named only where the DNA matches it firmly. Some rows have no size entry. The others give once, few or many, or a class for an expanded clone.

j_gene,v_gene,len,d_gene,abundance,CDR3nt,CDR3aa
TRBJ2-1,TRBV7-8,15,-,many,TGTGCCAGCAGCCCTCAGCGAAGCCCCTCGGGTGAGCAGTTCTTC,CASSPQRSPSGEQFF
TRBJ2-5,TRBV6-5,15,TRBD1,-,TGTGCCAGCAGTCACCGGGGACAGGGCTCCGAGACCCAGTACTTC,CASSHRGQGSETQYF
TRBJ1-2,TRBV5-6,14,-,-,TGTGCCAGCAGCTTGGCCGACGGAAGGAATGGCTACACCTTC,CASSLADGRNGYTF
TRBJ2-7,TRBV4-3,14,-,few,TGCGCCAGCAGCCAGGACTCCAGCTCCTACGAGCAGTACTTC,CASSQDSSSYEQYF
TRBJ2-5,TRBV7-2,15,-,many,TGTGCCAGCAGCCCAGGGACGGGATCCCAAGAGACCCAGTACTTC,CASSPGTGSQETQYF
TRBJ2-5,TRBV29-1,16,-,-,TGCAGCGTTGACGTACACTTGGGACGGGACCAAGAGACCCAGTACTTC,CSVDVHLGRDQETQYF
TRBJ2-1,TRBV7-8,14,-,-,TGTGCCAGCAGCTTCCGGCAGGGACGTGATGAGCAGTTCTTC,CASSFRQGRDEQFF
TRBJ2-3,TRBV18,17,-,once,TGTGCCAGCTCACCACCGGTATGGGCAGAAGGCACAGATACGCAGTATTTT,CASSPPVWAEGTDTQYF
TRBJ2-7,TRBV7-2,14,-,-,TGTGCCAGCAGCTTAGTTCAGGGGACCCACGAGCAGTACTTC,CASSLVQGTHEQYF
TRBJ2-1,TRBV5-1,13,-,few,TGCGCCAGCAGCTTGGGGTCTAGTGATAGGTGGTTCTTC,CASSLGSSDRWFF
TRBJ2-3,TRBV11-2,16,TRBD2,many,TGTGCCAGCAGCCAATCTAGCGGAGCCGGCGCAGATACGCAGTATTTT,CASSQSSGAGADTQYF
TRBJ1-2,TRBV9,13,-,many,TGTGCCAGCAGCGTAGGCGGGAACTATGGCTACACCTTC,CASSVGGNYGYTF
TRBJ2-5,TRBV10-3,17,-,-,TGTGCCATCAGTGAGTCGTACGGGGGTGGCGGCCAAGAGACCCAGTACTTC,CAISESYGGGGQETQYF
TRBJ2-1,TRBV5-1,11,-,many,TGCGCCAGCAGCTCTGCCAATGAGCAGTTCTTC,CASSSANEQFF
TRBJ1-2,TRBV20-1,14,-,many,TGCAGTGCTAGGGACAGCGTAACTAACTATGGCTACACCTTC,CSARDSVTNYGYTF
TRBJ2-3,TRBV9,14,-,few,TGTGCCAGCAGCGGAGGGCAGATCACAGATACGCAGTATTTT,CASSGGQITDTQYF
TRBJ2-1,TRBV5-6,16,-,few,TGTGCCAGCAGCTTGGGGTTTGGGCCCAATTACAATGAGCAGTTCTTC,CASSLGFGPNYNEQFF
TRBJ2-7,TRBV7-8,16,TRBD1,-,TGTGCCAGCAGCTCCTGGACAGGGGCCGGCTCCTACGAGCAGTACTTC,CASSSWTGAGSYEQYF
TRBJ2-5,TRBV7-2,14,TRBD1,-,TGTGCCAGCAGCAAGGGACAGGAACAAGAGACCCAGTACTTC,CASSKGQEQETQYF
TRBJ1-6,TRBV25-1,14,-,many,TGTGCCAGCACCCGGGGGAGCCAGGCTTCACCCCTCCACTTT,CASTRGSQASPLHF
TRBJ2-7,TRBV5-5,14,-,-,TGTGCCAGCAGCTTGGATCAGGGAACCTCCGACCAGTACTTC,CASSLDQGTSDQYF
TRBJ2-3,TRBV10-2,15,-,-,TGCGCCAGCAGTGATATTAAGGAGGGAACAGATACGCAGTATTTT,CASSDIKEGTDTQYF
TRBJ1-6,TRBV4-1,15,-,-,TGCGCCAGCAGCCTCACTTTATCCATTAATTCACCCCTCCACTTT,CASSLTLSINSPLHF
TRBJ2-1,TRBV6-4,14,-,-,TGTGCCAGCAGTGAACGCGGACAGTACGATGAGCAGTTCTTC,CASSERGQYDEQFF
TRBJ1-3,TRBV25-1,16,-,many,TGTGCCAGCAGTGAATTGGGGGTCAGCTCTGGAAACACCATATATTTT,CASSELGVSSGNTIYF
TRBJ1-1,TRBV3-1,14,-,few,TGTGCCAGCAGCCAATTGTACGGGGAAACTGAAGCTTTCTTT,CASSQLYGETEAFF
TRBJ1-1,TRBV29-1,13,-,many,TGCAGCGTCGCGAAGGAAGGAGGCACTGAAGCTTTCTTT,CSVAKEGGTEAFF
TRBJ2-3,TRBV12-3/TRBV12-4,20,TRBD2,many,TGTGCCAGCAGTTTAAAAGCAGCGGTTGTTGGACTTAGCGGGGCCGATACGCAGTATTTT,CASSLKAAVVGLSGADTQYF
TRBJ2-1,TRBV9,14,-,many,TGTGCCAGCAGCCCCCAGGGGGGGAACAATGAGCAGTTCTTC,CASSPQGGNNEQFF